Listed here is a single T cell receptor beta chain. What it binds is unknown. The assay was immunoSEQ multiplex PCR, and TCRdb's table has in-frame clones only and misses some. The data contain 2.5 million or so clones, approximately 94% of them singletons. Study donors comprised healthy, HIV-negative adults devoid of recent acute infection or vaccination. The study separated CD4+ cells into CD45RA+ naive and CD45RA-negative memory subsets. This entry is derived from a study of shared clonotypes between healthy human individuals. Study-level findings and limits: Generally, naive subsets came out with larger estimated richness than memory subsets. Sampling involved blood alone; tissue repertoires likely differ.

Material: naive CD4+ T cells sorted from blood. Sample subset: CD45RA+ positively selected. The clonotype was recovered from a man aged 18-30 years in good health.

The CDR3 DNA is TGTGCCAGCAGTGAAGCGGGTGCTGGCGGGACAGTGACATACGAGCAGTACTTC. Residues: CASSEAGAGGTVTYEQYF. The chain links TRBV6-1 to TRBJ2-7; a weak D match, TRBD1 (7 bases). Germline CDR1 and CDR2: MNHNS and SASEGT. CDR3 length: 18 residues. V was cut by 0 bases and J by 4 bases, with 22 bases left in between.